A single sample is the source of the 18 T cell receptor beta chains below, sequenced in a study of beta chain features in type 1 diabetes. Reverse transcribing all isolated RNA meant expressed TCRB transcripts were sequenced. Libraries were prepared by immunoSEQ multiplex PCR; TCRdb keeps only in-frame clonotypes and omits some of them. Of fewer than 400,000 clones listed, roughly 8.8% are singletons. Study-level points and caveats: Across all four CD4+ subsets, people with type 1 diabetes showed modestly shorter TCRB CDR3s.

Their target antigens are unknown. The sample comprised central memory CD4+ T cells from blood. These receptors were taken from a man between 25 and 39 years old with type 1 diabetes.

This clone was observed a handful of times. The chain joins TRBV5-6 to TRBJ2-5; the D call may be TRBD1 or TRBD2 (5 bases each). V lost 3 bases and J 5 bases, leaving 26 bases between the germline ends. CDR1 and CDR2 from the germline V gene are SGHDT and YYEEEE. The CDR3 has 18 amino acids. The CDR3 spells CASSSQVGVPLDWETQYF. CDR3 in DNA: TGTGCCAGCAGCTCCCAAGTGGGGGTTCCGCTGGATTGGGAGACCCAGTACTTC.

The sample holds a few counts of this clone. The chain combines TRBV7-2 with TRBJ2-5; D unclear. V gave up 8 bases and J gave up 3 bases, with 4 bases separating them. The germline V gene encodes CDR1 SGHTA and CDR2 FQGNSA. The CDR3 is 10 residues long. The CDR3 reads CASGKETQYF. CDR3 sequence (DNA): TGTGCCAGCGGAAAAGAGACCCAGTACTTC.

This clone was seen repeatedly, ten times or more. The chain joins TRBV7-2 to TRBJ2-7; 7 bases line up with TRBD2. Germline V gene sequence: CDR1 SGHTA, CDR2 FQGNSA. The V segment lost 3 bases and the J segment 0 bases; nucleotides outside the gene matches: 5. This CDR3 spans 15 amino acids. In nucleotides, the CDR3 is TGTGCCAGCAGCTTGGGGGGGTCCTCCTCCTACGAGCAGTACTTC. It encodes CASSLGGSSSYEQYF.

The CDR3 spells CASSRHSGGVLWEQFF. CDR3 nucleotides: TGTGCCAGTAGTCGACATAGCGGGGGGGTTCTTTGGGAGCAGTTCTTC. The rearrangement joins TRBV19 to TRBJ2-1; 11 positions match TRBD2. The germline gives CDR1 LNHDA, CDR2 SQIVND (reference sequence). The CDR3 covers 16 residues. V shed 5 bases and J 10 bases; nucleotides not matched to a gene: 13. Variable domain in full (rest from reference TRBV19 and TRBJ2-1): DGGITQSPKYLFRKEGQNVTLSCEQNLNHDAMYWYRQDPGQGLRLIYYSQIVNDFQKGDIAEGYSVSREKKESFPLTVTSAQKNPTAFYLCASSRHSGGVLWEQFFGPGTRLTVL.

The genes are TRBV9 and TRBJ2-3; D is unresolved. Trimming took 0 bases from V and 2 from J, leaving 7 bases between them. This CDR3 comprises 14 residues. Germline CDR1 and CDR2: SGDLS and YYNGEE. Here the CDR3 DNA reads TGTGCCAGCAGCGTAGACACAGCCACAGATACGCAGTATTTT. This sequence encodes CASSVDTATDTQYF.

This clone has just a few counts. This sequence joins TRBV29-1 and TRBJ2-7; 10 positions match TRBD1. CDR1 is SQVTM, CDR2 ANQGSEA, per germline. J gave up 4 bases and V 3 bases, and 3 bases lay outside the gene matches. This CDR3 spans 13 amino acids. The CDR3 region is CSVDVGQGYEQYF. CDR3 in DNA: TGCAGCGTTGATGTGGGACAGGGGTACGAGCAGTACTTC.

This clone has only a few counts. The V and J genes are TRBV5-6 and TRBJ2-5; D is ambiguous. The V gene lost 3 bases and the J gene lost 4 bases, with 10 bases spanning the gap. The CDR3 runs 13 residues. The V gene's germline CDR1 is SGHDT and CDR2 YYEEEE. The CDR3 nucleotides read TGTGCCAGCAGCTGGGGAAAAGGAGAGACCCAGTACTTC. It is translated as CASSWGKGETQYF.

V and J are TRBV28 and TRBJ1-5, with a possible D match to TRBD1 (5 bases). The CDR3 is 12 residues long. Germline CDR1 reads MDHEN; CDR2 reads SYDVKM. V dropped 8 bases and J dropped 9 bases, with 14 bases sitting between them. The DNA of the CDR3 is TGTGCCAGCCGAATCGGGGGGATGCCCCAGCATTTT. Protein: CASRIGGMPQHF.

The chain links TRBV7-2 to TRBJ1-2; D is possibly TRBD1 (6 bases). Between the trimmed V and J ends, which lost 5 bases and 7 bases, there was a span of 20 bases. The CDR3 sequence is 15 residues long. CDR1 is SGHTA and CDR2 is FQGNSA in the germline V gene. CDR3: CASSKRDTDQIGYTF. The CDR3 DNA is TGTGCCAGCAGCAAAAGGGACACGGACCAAATTGGCTACACCTTC.

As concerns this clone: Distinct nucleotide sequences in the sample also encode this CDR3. CDR3 coding DNA: TGTGCCTGGAGCAGGGGGACTAATGAAAAACTGTTTTTT. Protein product: CAWSRGTNEKLFF. This rearrangement joins TRBV30 to TRBJ1-4, with 7 bases fitting TRBD1. The CDR3 is made up of 13 amino acids. The junction had 0 bases not matched to a gene; V was cut back by 3 bases and J by 2 bases. CDR1 and CDR2 (germline): GTSNPN, SVGIG (reference sequence).

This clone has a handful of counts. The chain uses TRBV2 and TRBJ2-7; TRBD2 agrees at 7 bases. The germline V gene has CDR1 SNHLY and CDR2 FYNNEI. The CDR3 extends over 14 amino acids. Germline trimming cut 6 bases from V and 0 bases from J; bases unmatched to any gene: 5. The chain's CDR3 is CASRVTGGSYEQYF. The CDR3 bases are TGTGCCAGCAGGGTGACGGGGGGCTCCTACGAGCAGTACTTC.

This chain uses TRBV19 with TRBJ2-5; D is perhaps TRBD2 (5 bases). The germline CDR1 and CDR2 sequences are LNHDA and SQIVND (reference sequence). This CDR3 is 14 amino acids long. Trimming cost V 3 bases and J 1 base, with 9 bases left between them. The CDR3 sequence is CASSIGEAQETQYF. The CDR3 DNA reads TGTGCCAGTAGTATCGGGGAAGCCCAAGAGACCCAGTACTTC.

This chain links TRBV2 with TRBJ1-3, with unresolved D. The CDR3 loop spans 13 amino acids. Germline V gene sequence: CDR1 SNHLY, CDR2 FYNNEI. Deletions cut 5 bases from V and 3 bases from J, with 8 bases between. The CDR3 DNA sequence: TGTGCCAGCAGTCCCGGCGTTGGAAACACCATATATTTT. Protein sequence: CASSPGVGNTIYF.

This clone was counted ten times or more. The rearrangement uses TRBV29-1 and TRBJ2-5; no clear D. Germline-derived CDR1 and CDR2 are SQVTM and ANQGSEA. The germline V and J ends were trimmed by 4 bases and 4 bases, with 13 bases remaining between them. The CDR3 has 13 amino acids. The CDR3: CSVVPYIGETQYF. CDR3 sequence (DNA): TGCAGCGTTGTCCCCTATATAGGAGAGACCCAGTACTTC.

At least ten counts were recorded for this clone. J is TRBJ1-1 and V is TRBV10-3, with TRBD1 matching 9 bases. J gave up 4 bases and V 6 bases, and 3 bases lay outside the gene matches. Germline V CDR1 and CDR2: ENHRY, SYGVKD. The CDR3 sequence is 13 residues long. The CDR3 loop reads CAIRGQGSTEAFF. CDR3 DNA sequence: TGTGCCATCAGGGGACAGGGATCCACTGAAGCTTTCTTT.

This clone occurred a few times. The CDR3 spells CASRRLAGDNEQFF. CDR3 nucleotide sequence: TGCGCCAGCAGGCGACTAGCGGGGGACAATGAGCAGTTCTTC. The V and J genes are TRBV5-1 and TRBJ2-1; 12 bases match TRBD2. Germline lookup yields CDR1 SGHRS and CDR2 YFSETQ. V lost 5 bases and J lost 5; bases outside the gene matches: 2. The CDR3 length is 14 residues.

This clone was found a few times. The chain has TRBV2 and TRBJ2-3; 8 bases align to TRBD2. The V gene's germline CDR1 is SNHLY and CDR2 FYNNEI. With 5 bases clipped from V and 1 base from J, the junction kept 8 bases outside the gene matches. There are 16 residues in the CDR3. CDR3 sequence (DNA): TGTGCCAGCAGTCTGGCGGGGGGCCCCCGCACAGATACGCAGTATTTT. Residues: CASSLAGGPRTDTQYF.

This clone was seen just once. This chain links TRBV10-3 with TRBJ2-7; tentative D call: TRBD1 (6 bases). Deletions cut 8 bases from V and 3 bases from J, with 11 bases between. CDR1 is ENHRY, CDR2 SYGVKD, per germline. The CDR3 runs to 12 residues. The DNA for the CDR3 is TGTGCCATCGCAGGGGCAATCTACGAGCAGTACTTC. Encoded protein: CAIAGAIYEQYF.